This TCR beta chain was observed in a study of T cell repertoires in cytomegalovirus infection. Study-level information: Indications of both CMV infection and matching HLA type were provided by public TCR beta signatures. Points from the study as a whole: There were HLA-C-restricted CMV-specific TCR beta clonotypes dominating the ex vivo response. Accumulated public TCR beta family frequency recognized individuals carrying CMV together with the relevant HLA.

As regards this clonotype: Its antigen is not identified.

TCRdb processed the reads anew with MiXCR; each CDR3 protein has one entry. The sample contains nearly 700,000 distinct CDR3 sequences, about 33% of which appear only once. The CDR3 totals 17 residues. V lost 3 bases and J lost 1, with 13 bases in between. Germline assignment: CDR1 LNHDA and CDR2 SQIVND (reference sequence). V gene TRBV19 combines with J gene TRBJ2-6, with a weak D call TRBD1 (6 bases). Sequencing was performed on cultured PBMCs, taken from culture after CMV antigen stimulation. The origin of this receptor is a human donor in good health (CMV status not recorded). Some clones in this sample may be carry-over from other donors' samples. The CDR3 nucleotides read TGTGCCAGTAGTATTTTGACAGACAGGTCTGGGGCCAACGTCCTGACTTTC. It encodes CASSILTDRSGANVLTF.